The T cell receptor (beta chain) under discussion was sequenced for a study of cytomegalovirus exposure and HLA in healthy donors. Germline loops: CDR1 SEHNR, CDR2 FQNEAQ (reference sequence). J gave up 4 bases and V 1 base, and 6 bases lay outside the gene matches. The CDR3 loop spans 15 amino acids. Study observations and caveats: In an earlier analysis, in 587 donors, most V segments appeared productive either ~87% or ~30% of the time. The likely explanation for a cluster of highly shared sequence variants was sequencing artifact. The only immune exposure information that was available was CMV serostatus. Among TCR beta chains, those listed as cytomegalovirus-associated numbered over 150.

In the PCR, 60 Vbeta and 13 Jbeta primers were used. The protocol was immunoSEQ multiplex PCR, while the TCRdb copy is restricted to in-frame clones and leaves out a portion. The table records under 150,000 clones, about 72% of them present only once. A word on this clone: Its cognate antigen is unknown.

What was sequenced was PBMCs. V and J are TRBV7-9 and TRBJ2-7; 8 nucleotides agree with TRBD2. The sequence was collected from a man aged 55 to 70 in good health and CMV-seronegative. CDR3 sequence: CASSLVGLERYEQYF. The CDR3 region has the DNA TGTGCCAGCAGCTTAGTGGGACTAGAAAGGTACGAGCAGTACTTC.